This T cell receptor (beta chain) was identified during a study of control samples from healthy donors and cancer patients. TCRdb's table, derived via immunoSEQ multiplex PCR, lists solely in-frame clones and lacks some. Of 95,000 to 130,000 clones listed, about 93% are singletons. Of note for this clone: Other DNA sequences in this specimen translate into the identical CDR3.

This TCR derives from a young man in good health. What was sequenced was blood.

In DNA form, the CDR3 reads TGCGCCAGCAGCTTGGGAGGTGAAGCTTTCTTT. It specifies CASSLGGEAFF. The rearrangement uses TRBV5-1 and TRBJ1-1; D is uncertain. In germline, CDR1 is SGHRS, CDR2 YFSETQ. V was cut by 0 bases and J by 7 bases, with 4 bases left in between. The CDR3 is 11 residues long.